This passage covers 2 T cell receptor beta chains from one sample sequenced in a study of CD4 T cells in relation to SARS-CoV-2 and coronaviruses. Profiled with immunoSEQ multiplex PCR; TCRdb holds only in-frame clones, not every one. The top ten clones hold roughly 21% of a sample with about 36,000 clones, over 60% of them seen once. What these receptors recognize is not known. Specimen: memory CD4+ T cells from PBMCs, cultured in vitro. These receptors were obtained from an adult with COVID-19.

The chain combines TRBV5-6 with TRBJ2-3; D is undetermined. The germline gives CDR1 SGHDT, CDR2 YYEEEE. Trimming took 0 bases from V and 5 from J, leaving 10 bases between them. This CDR3 comprises 14 residues. This CDR3 reads CASSLEQWGDTQYF. The CDR3 DNA follows: TGTGCCAGCAGCTTGGAACAGTGGGGAGATACGCAGTATTTT.

This clone was observed a handful of times. This rearrangement joins TRBV6-1 to TRBJ2-7; D is perhaps TRBD1 (5 bases). V lost 3 bases, J lost 5 bases, and 14 bases lay in between. This CDR3 comprises 14 residues. CDR1 and CDR2 from the germline V gene are MNHNS and SASEGT. The CDR3 bases are TGTGCCAGCAGTGACCGGTGGGGCTTGGACGAGCAGTACTTC. Amino acids: CASSDRWGLDEQYF.